This TCR beta chain was found in a study of cytomegalovirus exposure and HLA in healthy donors. Findings and caveats of the study: Reports state that TCR beta sequences accurately predicted most subjects' HLA-A and HLA-B alleles. Presence/absence analyses assumed roughly uniform sequencing depth across donors.

Note on this clone: Its specificity is not known.

The PCR was carried out with 60 Vbeta primers and 13 Jbeta primers. Clones were read by immunoSEQ multiplex PCR, and TCRdb kept only the in-frame ones, dropping some. The sample shows hundreds of thousands of clones, roughly 90% of them seen only once. Per the germline V gene, CDR1 is SGHRS and CDR2 is YFSETQ. The CDR3 length is 16 residues. V lost 4 bases to trimming and J lost 0 bases; unmatched junction nucleotides: 9. Specimen: PBMCs. This TCR was sampled from a woman aged 18-29 years in good health and CMV-seronegative. The V call is TRBV5-1, the J call TRBJ2-7; 8 nucleotides align to TRBD1. The CDR3 sequence: CASSPRTGLSSYEQYF. The CDR3 nucleotides read TGCGCCAGCAGCCCACGGACAGGGTTAAGCTCCTACGAGCAGTACTTC.